This TCR beta chain was recorded in a study of T cell responses to AZD1222 COVID-19 vaccine (dated by TCRdb to 2020 to 2022). As for the study more broadly: A total of 233 trial participants underwent TCR sequencing, of whom 200 to 220 received two doses of AZD1222 and some 25 received two doses of the MenACWY control vaccine. Trial participants were enrolled by age into 18-55, 56-69 and 70-plus year subgroups, with roughly 150, 30 and 60 TCR-sequenced participants respectively. The full study reports these points: Conclusions about previously exposed vaccinees are limited, since just five or six AZD1222 recipients were seropositive for SARS-CoV-2 at baseline. Nearly half of unique spike-specific TCRs reportedly recognized epitopes outside regions mutated in the B.1.351 and B.1.1.7 variants. Most participants were white British and females outnumbered males, and the authors suggested that clonal diversity may have been underestimated. Because no day 14 peak-response samples were available, the repertoires could be characterized only after the peak T cell response. The 56-69-year group was small, and its depth increase did not reach significance, likely because of low power. After two AZD1222 doses, both the breadth and the depth of spike-specific TCRs were significantly higher than at day 0 and than in MenACWY recipients. The vaccine-associated CD4 TCRs covered the entire spike protein, and the dominant responses fell in regions 160-218 and 743-854.

Explained via the paper, the time point label denotes: baseline before first vaccination. What the treatment or condition label conveys for this sample: meningococcal conjugate vaccine given as trial control. Samples from vaccinated people were obtained from the UK trials COV001 and COV002, which included a single-blind randomized controlled phase 2/3 trial of AZD1222 (ChAdOx1 nCoV-19) in healthy adults. For TCRbeta chain sequencing, PBMC samples were collected from trial participants at day 0 and at day 28 after the second dose. A remark on this clone: The antigen it binds to is not known. Base qualities were left out, and no much larger clone turns up one base away.

The CDR3 regions of human TCRbeta chains were analyzed by immunosequencing. As for the authors' bioinformatics: Repertoire TCRs were checked for matches against a reference library of SARS-CoV-2-specific TCRs that had been generated using the MIRA antigen-specificity platform. Breadth was defined as the fraction of unique TCRs that were SARS-CoV-2-associated, and depth was defined as the fraction of total T cells that were SARS-CoV-2-associated. Using the MIRA data, every spike-specific TCR was mapped to the spike region that the TCR reacted to and assigned to either a CD4 or a CD8 class. Log10-transformed breadth and depth values were compared by one-way ANOVA with Sidak's multiple comparisons tests. TCRdb took over this immuneACCESS table, retaining in-frame rearrangements with V and J assigned. Such tables are incomplete; in checked studies, under half of the missing clones stem from an unresolved V gene, and the remainder is unexplained. V and J calls and clone size are copied from that table; D and trimming were computed from the DNA. Across this sample there are roughly 200,000 clones, with under 95% seen only once. The ten biggest clones cover 0.9% to 1.1% of the sample.

At the junction V is shortened by 0 bases and J by 1 base; bases outside the gene matches: 0. According to the germline V gene, CDR1 reads SGDLS and CDR2 reads YYNGEE. Including the terminal cysteine and phenylalanine, the CDR3 comprises 15 residues. The retained sequence is limited to the CDR3, 45 bases, with the frame set at the first base. The sequences come from peripheral blood, collected on day 0 of MenACWY control vaccination. The receptor chain draws on TRBV9 and TRBJ2-7; 11 of the junction bases match TRBD2. The sequence derives from an adult in good health. The CDR3 region reads CASSVGLAGSYEQYF. The base sequence is TGTGCCAGCAGCGTAGGACTAGCGGGATCCTACGAGCAGTACTTC.